The clone carrying this T cell receptor beta chain occurred a few times. Antigen specificity is unknown. Trimming removed 6 bases at V and 2 bases at J, with 10 bases between. This CDR3 spans 13 amino acids. Germline CDR1 MNHEY, CDR2 SVGAGI. The data were taken from a study of T cell responses to AZD1222 COVID-19 vaccine. Broader study findings: Among spike-specific TCRs, nearly half reportedly target unmutated variant regions. Donors skewed white British and female; clonal diversity was possibly underestimated. None of the repertoires were sampled until the peak T cell response had passed.

Sequenced by immunoSEQ multiplex PCR; TCRdb stores in-frame clones only, minus some. The sample lists about 93,000 clones; approximately 92% were seen once. This TCR came from an adult who received the AZD1222 COVID-19 vaccine. The chain carries TRBV6-5 and TRBJ1-2; D gene uncertain. The sequencing used peripheral blood, collected 28 days after the second AZD1222 dose. CDR3 loop: CASRVSENYGYTF. The DNA for the CDR3 is TGTGCCAGCAGAGTATCGGAAAACTATGGCTACACCTTC.